This TCR beta chain was captured in a study of blood T cell repertoires in COVID-19. Study overall: PBMCs, B-cell-depleted T cells, or T cells were the source of the cDNA or gDNA that made up the material.

Participant reports of clinical history set cohort assignment. Donors in Cohort 3 counted as recovered after two negative PCRs, clearance, or symptom resolution. Sequenced by immunoSEQ multiplex PCR; TCRdb stores in-frame clones only, minus some. The sample gives about 200,000 clones, 87% of which show up once; around 2% is in the top ten. This clone showed up just once. The origin of this receptor is a woman in her 30s who had recovered from COVID-19. The sample was PBMCs or T cells enriched from blood (not recorded which).

The CDR3 spells CASTSDRASNQPQHF. The CDR3 nucleotides are TGTGCCAGCACCTCCGACAGGGCTAGCAATCAGCCCCAGCATTTT. The rearrangement links TRBV2 to TRBJ1-5; 7 nucleotides line up with TRBD1. The CDR3 has 15 amino acids. The germline gives CDR1 SNHLY, CDR2 FYNNEI. The trim removed 7 bases at V and 0 bases at J, leaving 6 bases unmatched.